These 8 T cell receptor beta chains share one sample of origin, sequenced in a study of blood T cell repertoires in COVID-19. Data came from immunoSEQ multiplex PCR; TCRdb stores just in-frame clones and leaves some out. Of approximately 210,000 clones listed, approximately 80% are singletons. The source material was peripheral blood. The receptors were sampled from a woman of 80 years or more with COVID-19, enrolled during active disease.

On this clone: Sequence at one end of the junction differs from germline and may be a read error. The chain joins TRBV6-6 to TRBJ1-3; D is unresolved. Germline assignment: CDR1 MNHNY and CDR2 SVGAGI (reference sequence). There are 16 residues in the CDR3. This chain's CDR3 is CASTYERQLSGNTIYF. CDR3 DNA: TGTGCCAGCACTTACGAGAGGCAGCTCTCTGGAAACACCATATATTTT.

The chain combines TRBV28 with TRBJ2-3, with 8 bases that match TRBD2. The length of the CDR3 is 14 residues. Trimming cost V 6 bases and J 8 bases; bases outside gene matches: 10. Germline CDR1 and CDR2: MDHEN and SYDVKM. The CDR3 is CASSNPGGIGTQYF. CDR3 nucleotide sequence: TGTGCCAGCAGCAACCCGGGGGGGATCGGTACGCAGTATTTT.

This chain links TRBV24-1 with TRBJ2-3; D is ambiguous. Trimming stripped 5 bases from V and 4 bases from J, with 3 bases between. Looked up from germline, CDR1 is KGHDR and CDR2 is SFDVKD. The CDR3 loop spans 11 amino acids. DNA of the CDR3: TGTGCCACCAGTGCTCCAGATACGCAGTATTTT. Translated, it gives CATSAPDTQYF.

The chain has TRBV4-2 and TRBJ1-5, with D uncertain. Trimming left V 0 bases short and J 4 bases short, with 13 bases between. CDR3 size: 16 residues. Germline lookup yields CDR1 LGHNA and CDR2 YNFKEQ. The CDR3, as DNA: TGTGCCAGCAGCCAAGAGGACCGGGCGGGTAATCAGCCCCAGCATTTT. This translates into CASSQEDRAGNQPQHF.

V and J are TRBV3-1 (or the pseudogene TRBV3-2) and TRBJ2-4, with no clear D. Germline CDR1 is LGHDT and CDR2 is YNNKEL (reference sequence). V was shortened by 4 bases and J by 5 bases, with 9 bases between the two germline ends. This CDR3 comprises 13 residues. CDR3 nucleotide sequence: TGTGCCAGCAGCCCCCTTTTAGAAAACATTCAGTACTTC. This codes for CASSPLLENIQYF.

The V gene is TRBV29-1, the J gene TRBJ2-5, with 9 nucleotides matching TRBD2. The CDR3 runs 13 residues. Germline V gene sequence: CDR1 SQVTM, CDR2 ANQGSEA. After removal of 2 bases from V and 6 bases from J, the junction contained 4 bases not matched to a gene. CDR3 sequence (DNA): TGCAGCGTTGAACCGCGGGGGGGAAAGACCCAGTACTTC. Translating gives CSVEPRGGKTQYF.

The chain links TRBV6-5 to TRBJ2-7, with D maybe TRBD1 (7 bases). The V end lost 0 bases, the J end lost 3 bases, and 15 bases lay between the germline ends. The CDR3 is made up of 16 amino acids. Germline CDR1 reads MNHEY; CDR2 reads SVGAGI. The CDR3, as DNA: TGTGCCAGCAGTTACTCGGGGGCAGGGGGGCGCTACGAGCAGTACTTC. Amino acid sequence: CASSYSGAGGRYEQYF.

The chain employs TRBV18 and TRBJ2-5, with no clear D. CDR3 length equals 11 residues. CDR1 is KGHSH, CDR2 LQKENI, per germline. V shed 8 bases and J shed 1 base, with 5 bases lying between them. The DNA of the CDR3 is TGTGCCAGCCCCCTCCAAGAGACCCAGTACTTC. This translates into CASPLQETQYF. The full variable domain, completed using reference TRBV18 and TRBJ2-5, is NAGVMQNPRHLVRRRGQEARLRCSPMKGHSHVYWYRQLPEEGLKFMVYLQKENIIDESGMPKERFSAEFPKEGPSILRIQQVVRGDSAAYFCASPLQETQYFGPGTRLLVL.